The next 17 T cell receptor beta chains were all read from a single sample in a study of blood T cell repertoires in COVID-19. Here immunoSEQ multiplex PCR was the method, and the copy in TCRdb shows in-frame clones only, minus some. This table holds some 99,000 clones, about 87% found once. The sequenced sample consisted of peripheral blood. The receptors shown here come from a woman between 50 and 59 years old with acute or convalescent COVID-19.

The rearrangement joins TRBV5-1 to TRBJ2-3; 9 bases are a match to TRBD2. Per germline, CDR1 SGHRS and CDR2 YFSETQ. The CDR3 is 13 amino acids. With V trimmed by 4 bases and J by 10 bases, 7 bases remained unmatched. This CDR3 is CASSGGGANSQYF. The CDR3 DNA is TGCGCCAGCAGCGGCGGGGGGGCCAATTCGCAGTATTTT.

This chain uses TRBV11-2 with TRBJ1-1; possible D gene TRBD1, 5 bases. This CDR3 is built from 14 residues. With 5 bases removed from V and 4 bases from J, the gap between germline ends came to 14 bases. Germline V lookup: CDR1 SGHAT, CDR2 FQNNGV. In DNA, the CDR3 is TGTGCCAGCAGCGGTGGGGCGGGGCGCACTGAAGCTTTCTTT. Its translation: CASSGGAGRTEAFF.

This clone counts as medium-sized. The V call is TRBV3-1 (or the pseudogene TRBV3-2), the J call TRBJ1-6; 11 bases match TRBD1. The CDR3 has 14 residues. The germline V gene encodes CDR1 LGHDT and CDR2 YNNKEL (reference sequence). With 6 bases clipped from V and 10 bases from J, the junction kept 5 bases outside the gene matches. CDR3 sequence: CASRTRDRGSPLHF. CDR3 nucleotides: TGTGCCAGCAGGACACGGGACAGGGGGTCACCCCTCCACTTT.

Only a few counts were recorded for this clone. The genes are TRBV9 and TRBJ1-1; D call uncertain. Germline CDR1 and CDR2: SGDLS and YYNGEE. The ends were cut back, 4 bases at V and 0 bases at J, with 7 bases in the middle. The CDR3 covers 13 residues. CDR3 loop: CASSPRMNTEAFF. For the CDR3, the DNA is TGTGCCAGCAGCCCCCGTATGAACACTGAAGCTTTCTTT.

The gene calls are TRBV2 and TRBJ2-1; D may be TRBD2 (6 bases). Per the germline V gene, CDR1 is SNHLY and CDR2 is FYNNEI. Trimming removed 3 bases from V and 6 bases from J, with 9 bases in between. The CDR3 loop spans 13 amino acids. For the CDR3, the DNA is TGTGCCAGCAGTGATCGGCGGGGCAATGAGCAGTTCTTC. The encoded protein is CASSDRRGNEQFF.

The chain has TRBV13 and TRBJ1-4; 9 nucleotides match TRBD1. Trimming at V came to 0 bases and at J to 6 bases, leaving 5 bases not matched to a gene. The length of the CDR3 is 16 residues. Germline V lookup: CDR1 PRHDT, CDR2 FYEKMQ (reference sequence). The CDR3 spells CASSLGSGQGYEKLFF. CDR3 in DNA: TGTGCCAGCAGCTTAGGATCGGGACAGGGCTATGAAAAACTGTTTTTT.

The chain combines TRBV6-5 with TRBJ2-4; D not certain. CDR1 and CDR2 (germline): MNHEY, SVGAGI. Trimming cost V 6 bases and J 0 bases, with 6 bases left between them. CDR3 length: 13 residues. The CDR3 loop reads CASSLVAKNIQYF. The CDR3 DNA reads TGTGCCAGCAGCCTCGTAGCCAAAAACATTCAGTACTTC.

The CDR3 bases are TGTGCCAGCAGCTTGGGGCCAACCTACGAGCAGTACTTC. It is translated as CASSLGPTYEQYF. V and J are TRBV5-4 and TRBJ2-7; D not certain. CDR3 length: 13 residues. With 0 bases removed from V and 2 bases from J, the gap between germline ends came to 6 bases. The germline V gene has CDR1 SGHNT and CDR2 YYREEE (reference sequence).

V is TRBV5-1 and J is TRBJ2-2; no clear D gene. Trimming took 0 bases from V and 9 from J, leaving 6 bases between them. CDR1 is SGHRS and CDR2 is YFSETQ in the germline V gene. CDR3 size: 12 residues. In DNA form, the CDR3 reads TGCGCCAGCAGCTTGGGTTCTTGGGAGCTGTTTTTT. The encoded protein is CASSLGSWELFF.

The chain's CDR3 is CAWQINYGYTF. CDR3 DNA sequence: TGTGCCTGGCAGATTAACTATGGCTACACCTTC. V and J are TRBV30 and TRBJ1-2; no reliable D call. Germline V CDR1 and CDR2: GTSNPN, SVGIG (reference sequence). The CDR3 loop spans 11 amino acids. The V end was cut by 5 bases, the J end by 1 base, with 5 bases between.

This rearrangement joins TRBV2 to TRBJ1-1, with D possibly being TRBD1 (6 bases). Germline CDR1 reads SNHLY; CDR2 reads FYNNEI. Trimming pared 6 bases from V and 6 bases from J, leaving 17 bases between. The CDR3 consists of 14 residues. The CDR3 sequence is CASRRGGGDPEAFF. CDR3 in DNA: TGTGCCAGCAGGAGGGGGGGTGGTGACCCTGAAGCTTTCTTT.

This sequence joins TRBV6-6 and TRBJ1-2; 8 bases map to TRBD1. Germline CDR1 reads MNHNY; CDR2 reads SVGAGI (reference sequence). V lost 6 bases and J lost 4; bases outside the gene matches: 10. The CDR3 runs to 15 residues. As DNA, the CDR3 is TGTGCCAGCAGGTATCCCCCAACAGGGGGCTATGGCTACACCTTC. Protein sequence: CASRYPPTGGYGYTF.

The chain uses TRBV6-1 and TRBJ2-7; tentative D call: TRBD1 (6 bases). Germline values: CDR1 MNHNS, CDR2 SASEGT. This CDR3 has 15 amino acids. Between the trimmed V and J ends, which lost 0 bases and 0 bases, there was a span of 9 bases. The CDR3 coding sequence is TGTGCCAGCAGTGAAGCGTGGACAGTCTCCTACGAGCAGTACTTC. Translation: CASSEAWTVSYEQYF.

The genes are TRBV30 and TRBJ1-2; possibly TRBD1 for D (5 bases). In germline, CDR1 is GTSNPN, CDR2 SVGIG (reference sequence). The V end was cut by 2 bases, the J end by 4 bases, with 14 bases between. The CDR3 totals 14 residues. The CDR3 protein is CAWSTDSGGYGYTF. CDR3 DNA: TGTGCCTGGAGTACGGATTCGGGGGGCTATGGCTACACCTTC. The full variable domain, with the rest looked up from reference TRBV30 and TRBJ1-2, is SQTIHQWPATLVQPVGSPLSLECTVEGTSNPNLYWYRQAAGRGLQLLFYSVGIGQISSEVPQNLSASRPQDRQFILSSKKLLLSDSGFYLCAWSTDSGGYGYTFGSGTRLTVV.

This clone was seen more than once but under ten times. The chain has TRBV6-5 and TRBJ1-1; 9 bases line up with TRBD1. The V segment lost 7 bases and the J segment 11 bases; nucleotides outside the gene matches: 11. The CDR3 is 13 residues long. Germline V gene sequence: CDR1 MNHEY, CDR2 SVGAGI. The CDR3 is CASTLGRDREAFF. The CDR3 nucleotides are TGTGCCAGCACCCTAGGGAGGGACAGGGAGGCTTTCTTT.

The rearrangement links TRBV18 to TRBJ1-5; D not certain. Germline CDR1 reads KGHSH; CDR2 reads LQKENI. With 2 bases removed from V and 0 bases from J, the gap between germline ends came to 8 bases. The CDR3 has 15 residues. The CDR3 is CASSPGGHSNQPQHF. The CDR3, as DNA: TGTGCCAGCTCACCAGGAGGCCATAGCAATCAGCCCCAGCATTTT. The full variable domain, in which reference TRBV18 and TRBJ1-5 provide the parts outside the CDR3, is NAGVMQNPRHLVRRRGQEARLRCSPMKGHSHVYWYRQLPEEGLKFMVYLQKENIIDESGMPKERFSAEFPKEGPSILRIQQVVRGDSAAYFCASSPGGHSNQPQHFGDGTRLSIL.

Remarks on this clone: The junction shows a germline mismatch at one end, possibly a read error. The chain carries TRBV7-7 and TRBJ2-1; D may be TRBD2 (5 bases). This CDR3 comprises 13 residues. Germline CDR1 and CDR2: SSHAT and FNYEAQ (reference sequence). This CDR3 reads CASSLSRGNEQFF. The CDR3 nucleotides are TGTGCTAGCAGCTTAAGCCGGGGCAATGAGCAGTTCTTC. Together with reference TRBV7-7 and TRBJ2-1, the CDR3 gives the full variable domain: GAGVSQSPRYKVTKRGQDVTLRCDPISSHATLYWYQQALGQGPEFLTYFNYEAQPDKSGLPSDRFSAERPEGSISTLTIQRTEQRDSAMYRCASSLSRGNEQFFGPGTRLTVL.